This T cell receptor beta chain was sequenced for a study of blood T cell repertoires in COVID-19. The V end was cut by 7 bases, the J end by 0 bases, with 13 bases between. The length of the CDR3 is 15 residues. Germline CDR1 is LNHDA and CDR2 is SQIVND (reference sequence). Study processing details: Counts of nucleated cells, estimated from reference gene primer amplification, were obtained. The table came from immunoSEQ multiplex PCR; TCRdb's copy has only in-frame clones and leaves some out. The DNA was the basis for D and trimming; V, J and clone size are from that table. Among approximately 360,000 clones listed, nearly 90% were seen once.

This chain connects TRBV19 to TRBJ2-4; D is perhaps TRBD1 (5 bases). Sequenced input: peripheral blood. The receptor comes from a man between 18 and 29 years old with active or convalescent COVID-19. The CDR3 region has the DNA TGTGCCAGTAAGGGGATAGGGCTAGCCAAAAACATTCAGTACTTC. This gives the protein CASKGIGLAKNIQYF. The complete variable domain, with remaining parts taken from reference TRBV19 and TRBJ2-4, reads DGGITQSPKYLFRKEGQNVTLSCEQNLNHDAMYWYRQDPGQGLRLIYYSQIVNDFQKGDIAEGYSVSREKKESFPLTVTSAQKNPTAFYLCASKGIGLAKNIQYFGAGTRLSVL.